The clone carrying this TCR beta chain has just a few counts. Time point defined: persistent/refractory GD, antithyroid drugs over 5 years with positive TRAb. PBMC-extracted RNA yielded the TCR library. The germline V gene has CDR1 KGHSH and CDR2 LQKENI. The CDR3 contains 14 residues. The V and J ends lost 3 bases and 1 base respectively, with 6 bases between them. The entry originates in a study of regulatory T cells in long-lasting Graves disease. Investigators prepared the TCR beta libraries by applying iRepertoire HTBI primers and Arm-PCR of CDR3 regions. In TCRdb, the multiplex PCR reads were re-called with MiXCR into one record per CDR3 protein. This table holds a few hundred thousand distinct CDR3 sequences, 20% to 25% found once.

Here the sequenced sample was peripheral blood mononuclear cells (PBMCs), taken when the disease was refractory, from a patient treated with antithyroid drugs. V usage is TRBV18 and J usage is TRBJ2-2; D is undetermined. The receptor was derived from a female donor with Graves disease. This CDR3 reads CASSPAENTGELFF. DNA for the CDR3: TGTGCCAGCTCACCGGCGGAGAACACCGGGGAGCTGTTTTTT.